The sequence of this T cell receptor (beta chain) was determined in a study of cytotoxic CD8 clonotypes in ibrutinib-treated CLL (dated by TCRdb to the early 2020s). For context, the study as a whole: The cohort had 11 relapsed/refractory and 15 treatment-naive patients; 17 to 18 were IGHV unmutated. Partial responses were observed in roughly 24 patients and complete responses in 2; after a median follow-up of around 64 months, remission was maintained in 15 or so patients and progression was observed in approximately 12. The response samples were drawn at a median of roughly eleven months into treatment, with a range of roughly 6 to 40 months. An average of about 260,000 productive templates and tens of thousands of productive rearrangements was obtained per sample. Of the roughly 90 people in the trial, around 26 had longitudinal samples available. Cryopreserved peripheral blood mononuclear cells were collected at three points: before therapy, at response, and at either sustained remission or disease progression. Every remission and progressive disease sample was obtained while ibrutinib was still being received by the patients.

Concerning this clone itself: The specificity of this receptor is unknown. Base quality data are lacking; no much larger clone is found one base away. The sample holds other DNA sequences that translate to the same CDR3.

Trimming removed 5 bases from V and 1 base from J, leaving 12 bases between the germline ends. For CDR1 and CDR2, the germline V gene lists SGHRS and YFSETQ. The CDR3 has 14 amino acids, counting the end cysteine and phenylalanine. Just the 42-base CDR3 DNA is kept, in frame starting at base 1. Overall study outcomes, separate from this receptor: Sampling times were not matched between sustained-remission and progressing patients, and lymph node repertoires were not studied. At baseline, clonality was higher than in age-matched healthy donors and showed a strong correlation with circulating CD8+ T-cell counts. Public clonotypes were rare and either shrank or stayed stable during treatment, and the rise in clonality at ibrutinib response reflected expansion of private clonotypes. An increase in clonality was observed at ibrutinib response, with clonality remaining stable during sustained remission and falling back toward baseline at progression.

The goal of deep resolution MiSeq sequencing was a depth between 1 in 1 million and 1 in 200,000 T cells, and coverage averaged 10x per clonotype. The immunoSEQ hsTCRB Kit was used to generate TCR beta libraries. Concerning the study's data processing: ImmunoSEQ Data Assistant and ImmunoSEQ Analyzer were used for data analysis, and V, D and J genes were assigned according to IMGT definitions. Clonality, which ranges from 0 to 1, was calculated by subtracting the normalized Shannon entropy of productive rearrangement frequencies from one. Only overrepresented clonotypes making up at least 0.05% of each patient's repertoire were included in the public clonotype analysis. Some 13 repertoires from age-matched healthy donors, obtained from immuneACCESS, served as clonality controls. TCRdb stores this immuneACCESS table with in-frame sequences only. Part of the clones is absent; in the studies checked, under half of the shortfall reflects unresolved V genes, and no reason is known for the rest. V, J and clone size were drawn from that table, and D and trimming were deduced from the DNA. Within this sample are some 130,000 clones, with 70% to 90% of them counted one time only. About 2.1% of the sample is held by the ten biggest clonotypes.

Reading the label with the study, this specimen's time point is: 20 to 30 months on ibrutinib. For TCR beta library preparation, roughly 2 micrograms of genomic DNA were extracted from the cryopreserved PBMCs. Longitudinal blood samples from CLL patients on ibrutinib monotherapy underwent high-throughput TCR beta sequencing. The patients were enrolled in a single-center, open-label phase 2 trial of ibrutinib monotherapy. Sequenced material: PBMCs, taken after 24 months of ibrutinib treatment. The rearranged chain carries TRBV5-1 and TRBJ1-1, with the D gene not confidently named. The TCR originated in a human donor with chronic lymphocytic leukemia. The bases are TGCGCCAGCAGTTCGTCCGGTGGGAACACTGAAGCTTTCTTT. Its translation is CASSSSGGNTEAFF.